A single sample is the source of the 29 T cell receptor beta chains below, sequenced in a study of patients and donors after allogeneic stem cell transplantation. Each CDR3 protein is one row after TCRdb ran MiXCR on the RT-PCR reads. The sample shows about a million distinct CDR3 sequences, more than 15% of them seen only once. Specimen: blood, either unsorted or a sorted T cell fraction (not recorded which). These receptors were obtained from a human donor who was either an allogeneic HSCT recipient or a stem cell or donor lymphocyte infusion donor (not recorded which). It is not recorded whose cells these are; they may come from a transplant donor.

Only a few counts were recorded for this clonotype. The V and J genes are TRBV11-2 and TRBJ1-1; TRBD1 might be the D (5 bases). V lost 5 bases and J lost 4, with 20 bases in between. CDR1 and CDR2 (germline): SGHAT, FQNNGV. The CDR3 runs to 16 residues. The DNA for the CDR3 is TGTGCCAGCAGCGGCCCCCCAGGGAGAGGGACCACTGAAGCTTTCTTT. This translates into CASSGPPGRGTTEAFF. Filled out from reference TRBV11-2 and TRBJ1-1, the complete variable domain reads EAGVAQSPRYKIIEKRQSVAFWCNPISGHATLYWYQQILGQGPKLLIQFQNNGVVDDSQLPKDRFSAERLKGVDSTLKIQPAKLEDSAVYLCASSGPPGRGTTEAFFGQGTRLTVV.

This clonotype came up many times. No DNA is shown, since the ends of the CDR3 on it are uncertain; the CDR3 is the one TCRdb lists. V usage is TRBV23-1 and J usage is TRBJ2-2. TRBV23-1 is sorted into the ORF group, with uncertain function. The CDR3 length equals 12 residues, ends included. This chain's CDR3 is CASTSPPGSCFF.

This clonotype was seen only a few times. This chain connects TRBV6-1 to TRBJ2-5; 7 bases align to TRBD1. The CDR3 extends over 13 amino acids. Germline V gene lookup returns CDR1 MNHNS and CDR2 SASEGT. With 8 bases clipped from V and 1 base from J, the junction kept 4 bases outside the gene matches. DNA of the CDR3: TGTGCCAGCCACAGGGGTACCCAAGAGACCCAGTACTTC. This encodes CASHRGTQETQYF.

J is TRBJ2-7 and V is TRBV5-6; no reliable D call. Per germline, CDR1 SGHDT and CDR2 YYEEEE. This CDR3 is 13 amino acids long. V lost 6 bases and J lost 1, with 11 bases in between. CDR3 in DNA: TGTGCCAGCACCAGACCTCTTTCCTACGAGCAGTACTTC. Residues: CASTRPLSYEQYF.

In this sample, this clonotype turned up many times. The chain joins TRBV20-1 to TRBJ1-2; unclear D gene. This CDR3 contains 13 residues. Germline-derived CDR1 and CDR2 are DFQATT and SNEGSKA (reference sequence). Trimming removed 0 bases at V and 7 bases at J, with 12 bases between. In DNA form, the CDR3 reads TGCAGTGCTAGAGAGGCACCGGGCGGTGGCTACACCTTC. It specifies CSAREAPGGGYTF.

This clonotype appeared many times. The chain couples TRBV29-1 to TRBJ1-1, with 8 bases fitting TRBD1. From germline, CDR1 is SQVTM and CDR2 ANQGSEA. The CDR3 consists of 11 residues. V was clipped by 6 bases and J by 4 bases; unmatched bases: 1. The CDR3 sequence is CSVDRGTEAFF. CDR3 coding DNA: TGCAGCGTAGACAGGGGCACTGAAGCTTTCTTT.

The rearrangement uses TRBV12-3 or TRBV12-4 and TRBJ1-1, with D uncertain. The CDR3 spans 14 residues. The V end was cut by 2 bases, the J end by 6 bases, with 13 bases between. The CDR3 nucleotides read TGTGCCAGCAGTTTAACGGGGTCGCGGGCTGAAGCTTTCTTT. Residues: CASSLTGSRAEAFF.

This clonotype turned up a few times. In DNA form, the CDR3 reads TGTGCCAGCAGTTTAGGGACTCCCGGGGGACACAATGAGCAGTTCTTC. This gives the protein CASSLGTPGGHNEQFF. The chain carries TRBV28 and TRBJ2-1, with a weak D call TRBD2 (6 bases). The CDR3 totals 16 residues. Trimming removed 2 bases at V and 5 bases at J, with 16 bases between. Germline CDR1 and CDR2: MDHEN and SYDVKM.

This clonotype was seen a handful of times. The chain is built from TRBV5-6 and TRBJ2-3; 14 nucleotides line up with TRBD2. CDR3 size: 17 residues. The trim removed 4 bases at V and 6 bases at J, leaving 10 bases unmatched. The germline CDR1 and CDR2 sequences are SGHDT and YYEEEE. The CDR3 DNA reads TGTGCCAGCAGCCTTCGACTAGCGGGAGGGCCTAGGGATACGCAGTATTTT. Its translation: CASSLRLAGGPRDTQYF. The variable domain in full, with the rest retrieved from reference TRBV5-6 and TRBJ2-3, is DAGVTQSPTHLIKTRGQQVTLRCSPKSGHDTVSWYQQALGQGPQFIFQYYEEEERQRGNFPDRFSGHQFPNYSSELNVNALLLGDSALYLCASSLRLAGGPRDTQYFGPGTRLTVL.

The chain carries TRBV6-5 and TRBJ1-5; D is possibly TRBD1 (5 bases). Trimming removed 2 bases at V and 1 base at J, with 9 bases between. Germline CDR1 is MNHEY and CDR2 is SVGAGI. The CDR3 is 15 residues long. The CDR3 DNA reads TGTGCCAGCAGTTACGGGGGGGTGAGCAATCAGCCCCAGCATTTT. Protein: CASSYGGVSNQPQHF.

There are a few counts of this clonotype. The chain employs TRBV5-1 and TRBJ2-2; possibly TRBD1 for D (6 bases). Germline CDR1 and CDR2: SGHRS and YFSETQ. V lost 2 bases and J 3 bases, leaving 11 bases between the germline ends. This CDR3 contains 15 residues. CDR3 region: CASSLDRRDTGELFF. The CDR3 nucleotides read TGCGCCAGCAGCTTAGACAGGCGGGACACCGGGGAGCTGTTTTTT.

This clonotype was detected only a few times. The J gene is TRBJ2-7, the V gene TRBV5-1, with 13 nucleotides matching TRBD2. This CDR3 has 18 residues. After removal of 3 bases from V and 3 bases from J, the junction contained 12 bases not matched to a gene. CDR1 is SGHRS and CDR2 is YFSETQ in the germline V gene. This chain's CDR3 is CASSSVWTSGSYYYEQYF. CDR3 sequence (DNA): TGCGCCAGCAGCTCTGTTTGGACTAGCGGGAGCTATTACTACGAGCAGTACTTC.

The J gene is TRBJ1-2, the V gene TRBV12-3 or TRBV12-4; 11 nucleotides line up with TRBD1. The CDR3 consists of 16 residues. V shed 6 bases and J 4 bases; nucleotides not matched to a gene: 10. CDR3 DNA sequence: TGTGCCAGCAGCCCGGACAGGGGGCCGAGAGTCTATGGCTACACCTTC. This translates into CASSPDRGPRVYGYTF.

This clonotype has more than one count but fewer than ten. The CDR3 protein is CASSEFKAALPGEKLFF. Here the CDR3 DNA reads TGTGCCAGCAGTGAATTTAAGGCGGCGCTCCCGGGGGAAAAACTGTTTTTT. The chain links TRBV25-1 to TRBJ1-4; D gene unclear. This CDR3 is built from 17 residues. CDR1 is MGHDK, CDR2 SYGVNS, per germline. Deletions cut 1 base from V and 8 bases from J, with 20 bases between.

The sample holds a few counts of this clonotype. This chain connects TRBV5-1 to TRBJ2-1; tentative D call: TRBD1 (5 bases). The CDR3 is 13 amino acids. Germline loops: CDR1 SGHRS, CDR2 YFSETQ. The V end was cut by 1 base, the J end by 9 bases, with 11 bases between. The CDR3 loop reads CASSLKGSGEQFF. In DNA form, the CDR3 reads TGCGCCAGCAGCTTGAAGGGGTCGGGTGAGCAGTTCTTC.

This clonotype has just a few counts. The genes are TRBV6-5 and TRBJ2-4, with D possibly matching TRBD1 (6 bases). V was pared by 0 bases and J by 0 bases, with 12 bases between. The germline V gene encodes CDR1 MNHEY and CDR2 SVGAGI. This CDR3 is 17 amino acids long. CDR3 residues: CASSYSTGSIAKNIQYF. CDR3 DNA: TGTGCCAGCAGTTACTCGACAGGTTCCATAGCCAAAAACATTCAGTACTTC.

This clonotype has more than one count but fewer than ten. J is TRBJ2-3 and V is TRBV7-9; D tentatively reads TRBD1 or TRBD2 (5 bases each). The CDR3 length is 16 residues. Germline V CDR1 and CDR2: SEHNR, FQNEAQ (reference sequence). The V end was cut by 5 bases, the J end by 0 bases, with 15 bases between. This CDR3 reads CASSLLRDRSTDTQYF. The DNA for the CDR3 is TGTGCCAGCAGCCTACTCCGGGACCGTAGCACAGATACGCAGTATTTT.

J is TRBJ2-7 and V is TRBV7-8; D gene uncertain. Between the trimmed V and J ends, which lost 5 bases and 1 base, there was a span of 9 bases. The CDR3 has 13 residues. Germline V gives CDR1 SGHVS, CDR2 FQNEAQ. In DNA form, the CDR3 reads TGTGCCAGCAGCCGTCGTTTATCCTACGAGCAGTACTTC. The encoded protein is CASSRRLSYEQYF.

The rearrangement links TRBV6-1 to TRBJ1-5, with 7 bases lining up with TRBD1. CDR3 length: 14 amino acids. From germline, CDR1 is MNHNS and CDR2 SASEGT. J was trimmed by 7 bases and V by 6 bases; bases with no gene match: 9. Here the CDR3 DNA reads TGTGCCAGCAGCCCTAGGGGACAGCGGCAGCCCCAGCATTTT. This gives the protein CASSPRGQRQPQHF.

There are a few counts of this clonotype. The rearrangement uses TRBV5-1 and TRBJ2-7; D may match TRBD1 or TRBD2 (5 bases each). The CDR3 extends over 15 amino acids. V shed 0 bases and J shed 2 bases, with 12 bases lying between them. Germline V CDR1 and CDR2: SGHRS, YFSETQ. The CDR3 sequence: CASSLVAGSTYEQYF. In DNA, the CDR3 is TGCGCCAGCAGCTTGGTGGCAGGGAGCACCTACGAGCAGTACTTC.

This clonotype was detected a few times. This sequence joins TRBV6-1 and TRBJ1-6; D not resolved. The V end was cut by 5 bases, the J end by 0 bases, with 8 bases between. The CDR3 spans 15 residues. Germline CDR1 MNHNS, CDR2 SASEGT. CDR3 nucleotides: TGTGCCAGCAGTCACACTAGCTCCTATAATTCACCCCTCCACTTT. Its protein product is CASSHTSSYNSPLHF.

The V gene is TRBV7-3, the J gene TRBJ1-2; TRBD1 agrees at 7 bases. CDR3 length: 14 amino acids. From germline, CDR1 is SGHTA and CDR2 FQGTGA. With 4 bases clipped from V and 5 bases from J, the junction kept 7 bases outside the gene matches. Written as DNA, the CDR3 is TGTGCCAGCAGCTCTAACAAACAGGGGTATGGCTACACCTTC. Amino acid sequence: CASSSNKQGYGYTF.

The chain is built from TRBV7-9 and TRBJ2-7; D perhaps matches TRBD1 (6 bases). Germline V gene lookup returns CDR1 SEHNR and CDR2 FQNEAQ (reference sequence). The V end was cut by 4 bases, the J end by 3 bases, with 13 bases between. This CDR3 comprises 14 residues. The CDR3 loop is CASSSGQISYEQYF. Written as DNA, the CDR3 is TGTGCCAGCAGCTCGGGACAAATTAGCTACGAGCAGTACTTC.

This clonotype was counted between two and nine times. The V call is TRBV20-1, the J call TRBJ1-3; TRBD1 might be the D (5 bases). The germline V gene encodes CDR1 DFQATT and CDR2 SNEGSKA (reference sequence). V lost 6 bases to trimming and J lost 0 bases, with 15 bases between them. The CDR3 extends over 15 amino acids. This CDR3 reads CSASPQGVSGNTIYF. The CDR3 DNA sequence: TGCAGTGCAAGCCCCCAGGGAGTCTCTGGAAACACCATATATTTT.

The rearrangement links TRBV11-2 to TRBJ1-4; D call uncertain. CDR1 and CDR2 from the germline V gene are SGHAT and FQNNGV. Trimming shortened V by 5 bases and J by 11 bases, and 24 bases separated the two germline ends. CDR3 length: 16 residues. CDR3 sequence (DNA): TGTGCCAGCAGCCCTACTTTAGTAGCATCCGATGTGAAACTGTTTTTT. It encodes CASSPTLVASDVKLFF. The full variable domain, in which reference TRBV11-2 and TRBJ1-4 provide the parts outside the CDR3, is EAGVAQSPRYKIIEKRQSVAFWCNPISGHATLYWYQQILGQGPKLLIQFQNNGVVDDSQLPKDRFSAERLKGVDSTLKIQPAKLEDSAVYLCASSPTLVASDVKLFFGSGTQLSVL.

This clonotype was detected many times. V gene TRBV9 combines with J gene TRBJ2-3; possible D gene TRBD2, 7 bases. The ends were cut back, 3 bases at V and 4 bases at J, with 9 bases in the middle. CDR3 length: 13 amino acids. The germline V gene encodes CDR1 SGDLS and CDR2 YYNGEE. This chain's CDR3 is CASSGGGPDTQYF. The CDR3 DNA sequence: TGTGCCAGCAGCGGGGGGGGCCCAGATACGCAGTATTTT.

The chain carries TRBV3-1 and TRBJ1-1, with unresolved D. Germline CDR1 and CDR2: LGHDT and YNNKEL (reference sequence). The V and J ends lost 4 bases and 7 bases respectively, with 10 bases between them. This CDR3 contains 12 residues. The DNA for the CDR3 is TGTGCCAGCAGCCCTTTCCAGAGTGAAGCTTTCTTT. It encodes CASSPFQSEAFF.

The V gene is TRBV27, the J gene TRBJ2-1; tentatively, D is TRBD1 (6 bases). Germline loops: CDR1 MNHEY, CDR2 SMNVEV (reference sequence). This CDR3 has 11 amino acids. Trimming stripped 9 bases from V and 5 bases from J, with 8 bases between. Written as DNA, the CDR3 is TGTGCCAGTGGACAGAACAATGAGCAGTTCTTC. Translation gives CASGQNNEQFF.

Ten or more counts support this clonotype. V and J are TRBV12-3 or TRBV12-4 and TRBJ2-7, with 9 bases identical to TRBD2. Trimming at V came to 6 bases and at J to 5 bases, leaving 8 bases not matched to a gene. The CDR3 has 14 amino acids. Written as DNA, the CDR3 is TGTGCCAGCAGGCTTACCGGGACTAGCAACGAGCAGTACTTC. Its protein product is CASRLTGTSNEQYF.